The 16 T cell receptor beta chains below all came from one sample that was sequenced in a study of blood T cell repertoires in COVID-19. Some clones are missing from TCRdb's copy, which holds only in-frame ones; the method was immunoSEQ multiplex PCR. The sample shows fewer than 250,000 clones, 65% to 90% of them seen only once. Material: peripheral blood. The receptors shown here come from a woman aged 50 to 60 with acute or convalescent COVID-19.

This clone was counted once. This chain uses TRBV28 with TRBJ2-7; 10 nucleotides align to TRBD1. Germline V CDR1 and CDR2: MDHEN, SYDVKM. The CDR3 sequence is 13 residues long. V lost 6 bases, J lost 5 bases, and 4 bases stayed unmatched. This chain's CDR3 is CASRDRGVDEQYF. CDR3 DNA: TGTGCCAGCAGGGACAGGGGGGTGGACGAGCAGTACTTC.

The V and J genes are TRBV2 and TRBJ2-7, with 7 bases matching TRBD1. The CDR3 is 13 residues long. In germline, CDR1 is SNHLY, CDR2 FYNNEI. The V segment lost 5 bases and the J segment 6 bases; nucleotides outside the gene matches: 7. CDR3 sequence (DNA): TGTGCCAGCAGTTGGACAGGACGGACCGAGCAGTACTTC. Its protein product is CASSWTGRTEQYF. Complete variable domain (other parts from reference TRBV2 and TRBJ2-7): EPEVTQTPSHQVTQMGQEVILRCVPISNHLYFYWYRQILGQKVEFLVSFYNNEISEKSEIFDDQFSVERPDGSNFTLKIRSTKLEDSAMYFCASSWTGRTEQYFGPGTRLTVT.

This clone was seen only once. The chain links TRBV19 to TRBJ1-2, with 8 bases lining up with TRBD1. The CDR3 sequence is 15 residues long. Germline values: CDR1 LNHDA, CDR2 SQIVND (reference sequence). The V segment lost 6 bases and the J segment 6 bases; nucleotides outside the gene matches: 12. DNA for the CDR3: TGTGCCAGTAGCTCTTTCTCAGGGGGCGAGGATGGCTACACCTTC. It specifies CASSSFSGGEDGYTF.

Concerning this clone: Other DNA sequences in the same sample also yield this CDR3. The J gene is TRBJ1-6, the V gene TRBV5-1, with a weak D call TRBD1 (6 bases). Germline CDR1 SGHRS, CDR2 YFSETQ. The germline V and J ends were trimmed by 4 bases and 7 bases, with 12 bases remaining between them. CDR3 length: 14 residues. In nucleotides, the CDR3 is TGCGCCAGCAGCCTAGGGGACAAAAATTCACCCCTCCACTTT. Translation: CASSLGDKNSPLHF.

This chain uses TRBV10-1 with TRBJ1-2; D not certain. The CDR3 consists of 12 residues. V was cut by 11 bases and J by 8 bases, with 18 bases left in between. CDR1 and CDR2 from the germline V gene are WNHNN and SYGVQD (reference sequence). The CDR3 sequence: CAGYEGGGGYTF. For the CDR3, the DNA is TGCGCCGGATACGAGGGAGGTGGAGGCTACACCTTC.

V usage is TRBV7-6 and J usage is TRBJ1-5; possibly TRBD1 for D (5 bases). V was trimmed by 2 bases and J by 6 bases, leaving 14 bases between them. Germline V gene sequence: CDR1 SGHVS, CDR2 FNYEAQ. The CDR3 is 15 amino acids. The CDR3 bases are TGTGCCAGCAGCTTAAATCAGGGCCCAGGTCAGCCCCAGCATTTT. It translates to CASSLNQGPGQPQHF.

The chain recombines TRBV15 with TRBJ1-6; 8 bases agree with TRBD1. This CDR3 has 13 amino acids. CDR1 is LNHNV, CDR2 YYDKDF, per germline (reference sequence). The J segment lost 9 bases and the V segment lost 4 bases, leaving 2 bases of the junction unmatched. The CDR3 sequence is CATSTTGGSPLHF. DNA for the CDR3: TGTGCCACCAGCACCACAGGGGGTTCACCCCTCCACTTT.

The chain couples TRBV30 to TRBJ2-7, with TRBD1 identical over 7 bases. V shed 4 bases, J shed 6 bases, and the junction held 6 bases outside the gene matches. CDR3 length equals 12 residues. Germline-derived CDR1 and CDR2 are GTSNPN and SVGIG (reference sequence). Written as DNA, the CDR3 is TGTGCCTGGAAGGGACAGCCAGGCGAGCAGTACTTC. Amino acid sequence: CAWKGQPGEQYF.

This clone was detected only a few times. The chain carries TRBV6-2 or TRBV6-3 and TRBJ2-2; 8 nucleotides line up with TRBD1. V shed 6 bases and J 2 bases; nucleotides not matched to a gene: 8. Germline loops: CDR1 MNHEY, CDR2 SVGEGT. There are 16 residues in the CDR3. CDR3 residues: CASSLTGGKNTGELFF. As DNA, the CDR3 is TGTGCCAGCAGCTTAACAGGGGGGAAAAACACCGGGGAGCTGTTTTTT.

V usage is TRBV27 and J usage is TRBJ1-5; D is uncertain. The CDR3 runs 13 residues. The V gene's germline CDR1 is MNHEY and CDR2 SMNVEV (reference sequence). The germline V and J ends were trimmed by 3 bases and 6 bases, with 9 bases remaining between them. CDR3 in DNA: TGTGCCAGCAGTTTCCGGGATGGTCAGCCCCAGCATTTT. It translates to CASSFRDGQPQHF.

The chain couples TRBV5-4 to TRBJ2-4, with D perhaps TRBD2 (5 bases). Per germline, CDR1 SGHNT and CDR2 YYREEE (reference sequence). Trimming stripped 0 bases from V and 1 base from J, with 11 bases between. This CDR3 is 16 amino acids long. The CDR3 loop is CASSLGPRGAKNIQYF. The CDR3 DNA reads TGTGCCAGCAGCTTGGGCCCGCGAGGGGCCAAAAACATTCAGTACTTC. The full variable domain, completed using reference TRBV5-4 and TRBJ2-4, is ETGVTQSPTHLIKTRGQQVTLRCSSQSGHNTVSWYQQALGQGPQFIFQYYREEENGRGNFPPRFSGLQFPNYSSELNVNALELDDSALYLCASSLGPRGAKNIQYFGAGTRLSVL.

The rearrangement links TRBV7-8 to TRBJ2-1; 10 bases map to TRBD2. V dropped 8 bases and J dropped 6; count of bases not matched to a gene: 4. Germline V gene sequence: CDR1 SGHVS, CDR2 FQNEAQ. CDR3 size: 13 residues. CDR3 sequence (DNA): TGTGCCAGCGAACTAGCGGGACTCAATGAGCAGTTCTTC. It translates to CASELAGLNEQFF.

CDR3 bases: TGTGCCAGCAGCCAAGGACTATCAGGCGAGCAGTACTTC. It yields the protein CASSQGLSGEQYF. J is TRBJ2-7 and V is TRBV3-1 (or the pseudogene TRBV3-2); D might be TRBD2 (5 bases). This CDR3 contains 13 residues. In germline, CDR1 is LGHDT, CDR2 YNNKEL (reference sequence). V lost 1 base to trimming and J lost 6 bases, with 10 bases between them.

This chain connects TRBV5-1 to TRBJ2-1; D unresolved. The V gene lost 0 bases and the J gene lost 4 bases, with 11 bases spanning the gap. CDR1 and CDR2 from the germline V gene are SGHRS and YFSETQ. This CDR3 contains 15 residues. The CDR3 nucleotides are TGCGCCAGCAGCTTGGATGTCAAGCCGTACAATGAGCAGTTCTTC. It is translated as CASSLDVKPYNEQFF.

The chain employs TRBV7-3 and TRBJ1-6, with TRBD1 matching over 7 bases. The CDR3 is 14 amino acids. The V and J ends lost 4 bases and 4 bases, in that order; junction bases with no gene match: 1. The germline V gene encodes CDR1 SGHTA and CDR2 FQGTGA. CDR3 in DNA: TGTGCCAGCAGCTGGGGACAGTATAATTCACCCCTCCACTTT. Translating gives CASSWGQYNSPLHF. Full variable domain (remainder filled in from reference TRBV7-3 and TRBJ1-6): GAGVSQTPSNKVTEKGKYVELRCDPISGHTALYWYRQSLGQGPEFLIYFQGTGAADDSGLPNDRFFAVRPEGSVSTLKIQRTERGDSAVYLCASSWGQYNSPLHFGNGTRLTVT.

The table lists this clone with a count of one. This chain joins TRBV5-6 and TRBJ1-1; TRBD1 agrees at 9 bases. CDR3 length: 14 residues. Germline V gene sequence: CDR1 SGHDT, CDR2 YYEEEE. The trim removed 2 bases at V and 8 bases at J, leaving 7 bases unmatched. CDR3 amino acids: CASSFETGGNEAFF. The CDR3 coding sequence is TGTGCCAGCAGCTTCGAGACAGGGGGGAACGAAGCTTTCTTT.